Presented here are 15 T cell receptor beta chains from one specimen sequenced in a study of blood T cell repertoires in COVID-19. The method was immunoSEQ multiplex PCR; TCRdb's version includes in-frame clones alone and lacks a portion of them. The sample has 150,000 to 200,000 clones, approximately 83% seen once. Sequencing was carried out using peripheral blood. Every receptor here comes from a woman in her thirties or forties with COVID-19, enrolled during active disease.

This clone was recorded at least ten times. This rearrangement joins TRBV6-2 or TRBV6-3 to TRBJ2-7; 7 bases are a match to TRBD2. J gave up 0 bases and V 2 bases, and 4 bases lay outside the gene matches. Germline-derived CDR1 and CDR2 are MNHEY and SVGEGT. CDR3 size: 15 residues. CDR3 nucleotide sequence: TGTGCCAGCAGTTACGCGGGGGAGAGCTCCTACGAGCAGTACTTC. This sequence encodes CASSYAGESSYEQYF.

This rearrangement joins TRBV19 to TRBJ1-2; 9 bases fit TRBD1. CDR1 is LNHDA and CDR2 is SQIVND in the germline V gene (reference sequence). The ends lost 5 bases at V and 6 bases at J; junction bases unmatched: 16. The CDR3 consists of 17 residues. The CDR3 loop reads CASSRTKGTGFVDGYTF. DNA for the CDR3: TGTGCCAGTAGTCGAACTAAAGGGACAGGGTTTGTGGATGGCTACACCTTC.

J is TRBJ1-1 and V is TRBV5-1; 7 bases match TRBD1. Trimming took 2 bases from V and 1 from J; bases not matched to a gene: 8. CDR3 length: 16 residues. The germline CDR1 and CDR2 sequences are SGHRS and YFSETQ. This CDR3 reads CASSFGQGGGNTEAFF. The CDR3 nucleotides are TGCGCCAGCAGCTTCGGCCAGGGGGGAGGGAACACTGAAGCTTTCTTT.

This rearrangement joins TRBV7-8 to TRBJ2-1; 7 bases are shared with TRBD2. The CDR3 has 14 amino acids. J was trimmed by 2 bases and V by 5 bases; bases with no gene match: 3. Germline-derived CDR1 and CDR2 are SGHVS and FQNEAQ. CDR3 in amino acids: CASSRDYAYNEQFF. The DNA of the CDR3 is TGTGCCAGCAGCCGGGACTATGCCTACAATGAGCAGTTCTTC.

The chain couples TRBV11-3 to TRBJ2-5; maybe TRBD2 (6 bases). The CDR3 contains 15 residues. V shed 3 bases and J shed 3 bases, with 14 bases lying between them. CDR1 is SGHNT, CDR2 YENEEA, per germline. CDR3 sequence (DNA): TGTGCCAGCAGCTTGCGGGGCGAGCGGGAAGAGACCCAGTACTTC. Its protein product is CASSLRGEREETQYF.

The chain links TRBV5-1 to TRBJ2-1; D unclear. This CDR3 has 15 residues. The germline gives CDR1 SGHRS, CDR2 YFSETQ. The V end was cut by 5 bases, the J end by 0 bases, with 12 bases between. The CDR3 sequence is CASRSAVGSYNEQFF. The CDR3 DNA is TGCGCCAGCAGGTCCGCGGTCGGCTCCTACAATGAGCAGTTCTTC.

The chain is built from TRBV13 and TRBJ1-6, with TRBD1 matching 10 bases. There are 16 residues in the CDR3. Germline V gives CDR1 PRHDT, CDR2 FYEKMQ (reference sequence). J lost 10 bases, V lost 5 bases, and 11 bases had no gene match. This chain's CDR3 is CASSAGQGIIRSPLHF. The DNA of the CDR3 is TGTGCCAGCAGCGCGGGACAGGGGATTATAAGGTCACCCCTCCACTTT.

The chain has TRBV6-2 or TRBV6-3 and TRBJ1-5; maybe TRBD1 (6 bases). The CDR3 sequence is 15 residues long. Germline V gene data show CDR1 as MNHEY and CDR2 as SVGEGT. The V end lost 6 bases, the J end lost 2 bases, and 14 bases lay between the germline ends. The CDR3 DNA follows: TGTGCCAGCAGCCACAGGGAAGGTGGCAATCAGCCCCAGCATTTT. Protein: CASSHREGGNQPQHF.

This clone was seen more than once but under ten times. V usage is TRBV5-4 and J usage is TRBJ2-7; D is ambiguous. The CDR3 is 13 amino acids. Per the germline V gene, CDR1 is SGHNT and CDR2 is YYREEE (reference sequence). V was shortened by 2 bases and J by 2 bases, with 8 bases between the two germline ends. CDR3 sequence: CASSFPSPYEQYF. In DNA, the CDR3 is TGTGCCAGCAGCTTCCCGTCCCCCTACGAGCAGTACTTC.

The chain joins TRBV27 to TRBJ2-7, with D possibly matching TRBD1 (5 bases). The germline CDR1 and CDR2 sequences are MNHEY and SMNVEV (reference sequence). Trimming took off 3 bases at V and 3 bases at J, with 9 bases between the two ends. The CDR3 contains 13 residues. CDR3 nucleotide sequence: TGTGCCAGCAGTTTTGGACAAATCTACGAGCAGTACTTC. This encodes CASSFGQIYEQYF.

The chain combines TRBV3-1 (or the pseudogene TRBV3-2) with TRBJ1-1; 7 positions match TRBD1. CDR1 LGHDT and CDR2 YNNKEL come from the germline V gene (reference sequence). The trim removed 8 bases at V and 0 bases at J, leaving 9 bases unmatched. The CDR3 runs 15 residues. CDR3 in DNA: TGTGCCAGCCAAATGGGACAGTACTTGAACACTGAAGCTTTCTTT. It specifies CASQMGQYLNTEAFF.

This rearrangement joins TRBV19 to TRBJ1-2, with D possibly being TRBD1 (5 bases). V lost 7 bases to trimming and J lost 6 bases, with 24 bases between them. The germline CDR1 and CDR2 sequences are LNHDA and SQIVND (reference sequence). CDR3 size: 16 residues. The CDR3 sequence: CASTKVRGGGLDGYTF. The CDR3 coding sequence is TGTGCCAGTACCAAAGTAAGGGGAGGAGGGCTGGATGGCTACACCTTC.

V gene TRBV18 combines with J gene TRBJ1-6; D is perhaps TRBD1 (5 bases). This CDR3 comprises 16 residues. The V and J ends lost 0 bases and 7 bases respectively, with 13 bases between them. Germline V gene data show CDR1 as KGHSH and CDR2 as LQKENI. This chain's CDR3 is CASSPPGRAGNSPLHF. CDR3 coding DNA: TGTGCCAGCTCACCACCGGGGAGGGCAGGGAATTCACCCCTCCACTTT.

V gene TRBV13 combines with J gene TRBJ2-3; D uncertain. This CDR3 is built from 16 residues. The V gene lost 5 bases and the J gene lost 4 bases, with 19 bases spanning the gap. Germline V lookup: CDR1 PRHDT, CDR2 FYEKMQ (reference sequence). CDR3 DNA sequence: TGTGCCAGCAGCAGTAAGGCGGCCGACTTCGCAGATACGCAGTATTTT. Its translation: CASSSKAADFADTQYF.

CDR3 bases: TGTGCCAGCAGGAGTAAGACAGACTCCTACGAGCAGTACTTC. Translating gives CASRSKTDSYEQYF. The genes are TRBV28 and TRBJ2-7; TRBD1 might be the D (5 bases). The germline V gene encodes CDR1 MDHEN and CDR2 SYDVKM. V was pared by 6 bases and J by 0 bases, with 12 bases between. The CDR3 sequence is 14 residues long.